This TCR beta chain comes out of a study of cytomegalovirus exposure and HLA in healthy donors. Points from the study as a whole: The classifier was said to identify cytomegalovirus status with high specificity and sensitivity.

Primers included in the PCR were 60 Vbeta and 13 Jbeta primers. The assay was immunoSEQ multiplex PCR, and TCRdb's table has in-frame clones only and misses some. In the table there are 100,000 or so clones, around 75% of which are singletons. With 3 bases clipped from V and 4 bases from J, the junction kept 2 bases outside the gene matches. Germline CDR1 MDHEN, CDR2 SYDVKM. The CDR3 contains 13 residues. Worth noting for this clone: Its specificity is unknown.

The chain recombines TRBV28 with TRBJ1-2; TRBD1 agrees at 7 bases. The sequence was collected from a woman under 30 in good health and CMV-seropositive. Sample: PBMCs. In nucleotides, the CDR3 is TGTGCCAGCAGTTTCGGACAGGTCTATGGCTACACCTTC. It codes for CASSFGQVYGYTF.